The 29 T cell receptor beta chains in this list originate from one sample, sequenced in a study of PD-L1 blockade in urothelial cancer (TCRdb year 2017). The library was produced with the immunoSEQ multiplex PCR assay. The source is immuneACCESS, and TCRdb retained only in-frame sequences with V and J called. Part of the clones is not carried over; for the studies checked, unresolved V genes explain less than half of this, and the remainder is unexplained. Within this sample are 95,000 or so clones, with over 75% of them counted one time only. The biggest ten clones account for approximately 2% of the sample. The sample's time point label, in plain terms: pretreatment peripheral blood. Sample: PBMCs, taken around atezolizumab (anti-PD-L1) treatment. The source is a man aged 55 to 70 with urothelial cancer.

This clone was found once. The chain has TRBV2 and TRBJ2-5; TRBD2 might be the D (5 bases). Germline V gene data show CDR1 as SNHLY and CDR2 as FYNNEI. Trimming took 7 bases from V and 2 from J, leaving 11 bases between them. This CDR3 comprises 13 residues. CDR3 coding DNA: TGTGCCAGCATGGGCGGGTTGCAAGAGACCCAGTACTTC. Translating gives CASMGGLQETQYF.

The chain has TRBV18 and TRBJ1-5; unclear D gene. The CDR3 has 13 amino acids. V was trimmed by 5 bases and J by 7 bases, leaving 12 bases between them. Germline CDR1 KGHSH, CDR2 LQKENI. CDR3 region: CASSERVEQPQHF. Here the CDR3 DNA reads TGTGCCAGCTCAGAGAGGGTGGAACAGCCCCAGCATTTT.

The sample holds one count of this clone. The chain employs TRBV14 and TRBJ2-2; D unresolved. The CDR3 has 14 residues. Per germline, CDR1 SGHDN and CDR2 FVKESK. V dropped 4 bases and J dropped 7 bases, with 13 bases sitting between them. The CDR3 protein is CASSRYGVGGELFF. The CDR3 nucleotides are TGTGCCAGCAGCCGGTATGGAGTTGGCGGGGAGCTGTTTTTT.

This chain connects TRBV30 to TRBJ2-4, with 7 bases aligning to TRBD1. The CDR3 contains 14 residues. The germline V gene encodes CDR1 GTSNPN and CDR2 SVGIG (reference sequence). With V trimmed by 5 bases and J by 9 bases, 13 bases remained unmatched. CDR3 nucleotide sequence: TGTGCCTGGGCCTGGGACAGTTCAGTTGGCATTCAGTACTTC. This sequence encodes CAWAWDSSVGIQYF.

This chain links TRBV9 with TRBJ2-7; D possibly corresponds to TRBD1 (6 bases). Trimming stripped 4 bases from V and 7 bases from J, with 12 bases between. CDR3 length equals 12 residues. Germline assignment: CDR1 SGDLS and CDR2 YYNGEE. CDR3 sequence: CASSRLGQEQYF. The CDR3 DNA reads TGTGCCAGCAGCCGCCTAGGACAGGAGCAGTACTTC.

A single count supports this clone. This chain uses TRBV6-6 with TRBJ2-7; D remains ambiguous. CDR3 length: 13 residues. Trimming removed 6 bases from V and 1 base from J, with 10 bases in between. From germline, CDR1 is MNHNY and CDR2 SVGAGI (reference sequence). This chain's CDR3 is CASRNSNSYEQYF. CDR3 sequence (DNA): TGTGCCAGCAGGAACAGTAATTCCTACGAGCAGTACTTC.

V is TRBV2 and J is TRBJ1-2; 8 bases are shared with TRBD1. CDR3 length: 17 amino acids. Germline values: CDR1 SNHLY, CDR2 FYNNEI. V was clipped by 0 bases and J by 2 bases; unmatched bases: 8. The DNA for the CDR3 is TGTGCCAGCAGTGAAGCGGGGACAGGACTCTTGAACTATGGCTACACCTTC. It is translated as CASSEAGTGLLNYGYTF.

This clone showed up just once. The J gene is TRBJ2-7, the V gene TRBV5-6, with D maybe TRBD1 (6 bases). Germline loops: CDR1 SGHDT, CDR2 YYEEEE. This CDR3 contains 14 residues. V lost 4 bases and J 4 bases, leaving 15 bases between the germline ends. CDR3 sequence (DNA): TGTGCCAGCAGCCCTGCCGGGGACATTTACGAGCAGTACTTC. Translated, it gives CASSPAGDIYEQYF.

In its sample, this clone was seen once. The V gene is TRBV6-1, the J gene TRBJ2-3; 12 bases line up with TRBD1. The germline gives CDR1 MNHNS, CDR2 SASEGT. V trimming: 6 bases; J trimming: 5 bases; junction bases outside the gene matches: 6. The CDR3 loop spans 15 amino acids. The CDR3 DNA is TGTGCCAGCAGGAAGGGACAGGGGGCCGGAGATACGCAGTATTTT. Protein product: CASRKGQGAGDTQYF.

V usage is TRBV7-7 and J usage is TRBJ2-2; 8 nucleotides agree with TRBD2. CDR3 length: 16 residues. Losses at the gene ends were 0 bases for V and 5 bases for J; bases not matched to a gene: 5. Germline CDR1 and CDR2: SSHAT and FNYEAQ (reference sequence). CDR3: CASSLAGGASTGELFF. CDR3 coding DNA: TGTGCCAGCAGCTTAGCCGGGGGGGCCTCGACCGGGGAGCTGTTTTTT.

CDR3 bases: TGCGCCAGCAGCCAAGGACAGGGCACCGGGGAGCTGTTTTTT. Its protein is CASSQGQGTGELFF. J is TRBJ2-2 and V is TRBV4-1, with TRBD1 matching 7 bases. The V segment lost 1 base and the J segment 4 bases; nucleotides outside the gene matches: 0. CDR3 size: 14 residues. Germline lookup yields CDR1 MGHRA and CDR2 YSYEKL.

The gene calls are TRBV6-1 and TRBJ2-1, with D possibly being TRBD2 (5 bases). The germline gives CDR1 MNHNS, CDR2 SASEGT. The CDR3 consists of 14 residues. V lost 6 bases, J lost 9 bases, and 18 bases lay in between. The CDR3 nucleotides read TGTGCCAGCAGACCTGTCGGCCGGACTGCTGAGCAGTTCTTC. It encodes CASRPVGRTAEQFF.

This sequence joins TRBV6-1 and TRBJ2-5, with TRBD2 matching 8 bases. The CDR3 runs to 15 residues. Looked up from germline, CDR1 is MNHNS and CDR2 is SASEGT. The junction had 10 bases not matched to a gene; V was cut back by 5 bases and J by 5 bases. The DNA for the CDR3 is TGTGCCAGCAGTATTGGGACTAGTGTCGTCGAGACCCAGTACTTC. As protein: CASSIGTSVVETQYF.

This rearrangement joins TRBV7-6 to TRBJ2-5; 9 bases match TRBD1. CDR1 and CDR2 from the germline V gene are SGHVS and FNYEAQ. Losses at the gene ends were 5 bases for V and 5 bases for J; bases not matched to a gene: 15. The CDR3 extends over 17 amino acids. The CDR3 nucleotides read TGTGCCAGCAGCCCCCACCCGCCGGGACAGGGAGGGGAGACCCAGTACTTC. This codes for CASSPHPPGQGGETQYF. Drawing the rest from reference TRBV7-6 and TRBJ2-5, the complete variable domain is GAGVSQSPRYKVTKRGQDVALRCDPISGHVSLYWYRQALGQGPEFLTYFNYEAQQDKSGLPNDRFSAERPEGSISTLTIQRTEQRDSAMYRCASSPHPPGQGGETQYFGPGTRLLVL.

The CDR3 nucleotides read TGTGCCAGCAGCCTCGGTGGTGAAGGGACTAGCGAGCAGTACTTC. Translating gives CASSLGGEGTSEQYF. V usage is TRBV28 and J usage is TRBJ2-7, with 8 bases fitting TRBD2. Germline loops: CDR1 MDHEN, CDR2 SYDVKM. V was clipped by 6 bases and J by 6 bases; unmatched bases: 13. This CDR3 is 15 amino acids long.

The rearrangement joins TRBV28 to TRBJ1-5; D unresolved. The length of the CDR3 is 14 residues. V was shortened by 8 bases and J by 5 bases, with 16 bases between the two germline ends. The V gene's germline CDR1 is MDHEN and CDR2 SYDVKM. CDR3 bases: TGTGCCAGCGGTCTAGCCGGCCGGGATCAGCCCCAGCATTTT. Protein sequence: CASGLAGRDQPQHF.

The genes are TRBV7-3 and TRBJ2-3; a weak D match, TRBD1 (7 bases). The CDR3 spans 16 residues. The V end was cut by 5 bases, the J end by 5 bases, with 20 bases between. The V gene's germline CDR1 is SGHTA and CDR2 FQGTGA. The CDR3 bases are TGTGCCAGCAGCCGCGGGATGCGACAGGGTATAGATACGCAGTATTTT. Protein: CASSRGMRQGIDTQYF.

The V gene is TRBV30, the J gene TRBJ1-3; 8 bases align to TRBD1. The ends lost 2 bases at V and 0 bases at J; junction bases unmatched: 3. CDR3 length equals 15 residues. Germline V gives CDR1 GTSNPN, CDR2 SVGIG (reference sequence). CDR3 region: CAWSFTGGSGNTIYF. The CDR3 DNA reads TGTGCCTGGAGTTTTACAGGGGGCTCTGGAAACACCATATATTTT.

V gene TRBV5-1 combines with J gene TRBJ2-1; the D gene is possibly TRBD2 (6 bases). Per germline, CDR1 SGHRS and CDR2 YFSETQ. Trimming pared 4 bases from V and 1 base from J, leaving 12 bases between. The CDR3 has 15 residues. In DNA form, the CDR3 reads TGCGCCAGCAGCCGATCCGGGGGATCCTACAATGAGCAGTTCTTC. It translates to CASSRSGGSYNEQFF.

This clone was detected once. V is TRBV5-1 and J is TRBJ1-1, with D possibly matching TRBD1 (5 bases). V was clipped by 0 bases and J by 4 bases, with 13 bases between them. Germline CDR1 SGHRS, CDR2 YFSETQ. The length of the CDR3 is 15 residues. CDR3 region: CASSLVGGKITEAFF. The CDR3 region has the DNA TGCGCCAGCAGCTTGGTGGGGGGGAAGATCACTGAAGCTTTCTTT.

The chain combines TRBV27 with TRBJ1-6; D gene unclear. V was pared by 8 bases and J by 4 bases, with 9 bases between. The CDR3 runs to 13 residues. Germline values: CDR1 MNHEY, CDR2 SMNVEV (reference sequence). The CDR3, as DNA: TGTGCCAGCCGACAAGGTTATAATTCACCCCTCCACTTT. Its protein is CASRQGYNSPLHF.

This clone was observed a single time. The CDR3 sequence is CASSSTDSLNEQFF. For the CDR3, the DNA is TGTGCCAGCAGCTCGACAGATTCCCTCAATGAGCAGTTCTTC. The V gene is TRBV5-4, the J gene TRBJ2-1; a possible D gene is TRBD1 (5 bases). CDR1 is SGHNT and CDR2 is YYREEE in the germline V gene (reference sequence). V shed 3 bases and J shed 6 bases, with 13 bases lying between them. This CDR3 is built from 14 residues.

The V and J genes are TRBV6-1 and TRBJ2-3; D is perhaps TRBD2 (5 bases). CDR1 is MNHNS, CDR2 SASEGT, per germline. Trimming took off 2 bases at V and 0 bases at J, with 12 bases between the two ends. This CDR3 region has 16 residues. The CDR3 coding sequence is TGTGCCAGCAGTGAAATAGGACTTGGAAGCACAGATACGCAGTATTTT. The encoded protein is CASSEIGLGSTDTQYF.

The chain joins TRBV18 to TRBJ1-1; 9 bases map to TRBD1. The germline V gene encodes CDR1 KGHSH and CDR2 LQKENI. After removal of 3 bases from V and 0 bases from J, the junction contained 8 bases not matched to a gene. CDR3 length: 17 amino acids. The CDR3 sequence is CASSPRQGDSMNTEAFF. The CDR3 coding sequence is TGTGCCAGCTCACCCCGACAGGGGGACTCTATGAACACTGAAGCTTTCTTT.

CDR3 in DNA: TGTGCCAGCAGTTCCGGGGGAGACGTCACTGAAGCTTTCTTT. Amino acid sequence: CASSSGGDVTEAFF. The J gene is TRBJ1-1, the V gene TRBV28, with D tentatively TRBD1 (5 bases). Germline lookup yields CDR1 MDHEN and CDR2 SYDVKM. The CDR3 runs 14 residues. Between the trimmed V and J ends, which lost 4 bases and 4 bases, there was a span of 13 bases.

V usage is TRBV5-1 and J usage is TRBJ2-5; TRBD2 matches 8 bases. The CDR3 is 13 residues long. Trimming took 2 bases from V and 5 from J; bases not matched to a gene: 2. Looked up from germline, CDR1 is SGHRS and CDR2 is YFSETQ. CDR3 sequence (DNA): TGCGCCAGCAGCTTAGCGGGAGATGAGACCCAGTACTTC. Translating gives CASSLAGDETQYF.

J is TRBJ1-1 and V is TRBV18, with TRBD1 as a possible D gene (5 bases). Trimming removed 3 bases at V and 1 base at J, with 12 bases between. The germline V gene encodes CDR1 KGHSH and CDR2 LQKENI. The CDR3 has 15 residues. CDR3 in amino acids: CASSPAQDTNTEAFF. Written as DNA, the CDR3 is TGTGCCAGCTCACCCGCCCAGGACACGAACACTGAAGCTTTCTTT.

The rearrangement uses TRBV11-2 and TRBJ2-1; possible D gene TRBD2, 6 bases. The CDR3 is made up of 15 amino acids. The germline V gene encodes CDR1 SGHAT and CDR2 FQNNGV. The germline V and J ends were trimmed by 0 bases and 3 bases, with 9 bases remaining between them. CDR3 loop: CASSLEFSGYNEQFF. As DNA, the CDR3 is TGTGCCAGCAGCTTAGAGTTTAGCGGCTACAATGAGCAGTTCTTC.

This clone was detected only once. This chain joins TRBV7-2 and TRBJ1-2, with 7 bases identical to TRBD1. The CDR3 has 14 residues. Germline CDR1 is SGHTA and CDR2 is FQGNSA. Trimming cost V 4 bases and J 8 bases; bases outside gene matches: 10. The CDR3: CASSSGQFTAGYTF. As DNA, the CDR3 is TGTGCCAGCAGCTCGGGACAGTTCACAGCGGGCTACACCTTC.